This T cell receptor beta chain was identified during a study of OX40 agonist ivuxolimab in advanced cancers. V was shortened by 2 bases and J by 5 bases, with 9 bases between the two germline ends. CDR1 and CDR2 from the germline V gene are MNHEY and SMNVEV (reference sequence). The CDR3 runs to 13 residues. Here immunoSEQ multiplex PCR was the method, and the copy in TCRdb shows in-frame clones only, minus some. The sample holds approximately 82,000 clones, around 84% seen once. This clone is a singleton in its sample. The rearrangement uses TRBV27 and TRBJ1-1; D uncertain. The TCR was taken from an adult with an advanced solid tumor such as melanoma, head and neck, liver or kidney cancer. This material consisted of CD4+ or CD8+ T cells sorted from blood, taken in a trial of the OX40 agonist ivuxolimab. The CDR3 region has the DNA TGTGCCAGCAGTTTAGTTACTGGGACTGAAGCTTTCTTT. Its translation is CASSLVTGTEAFF.